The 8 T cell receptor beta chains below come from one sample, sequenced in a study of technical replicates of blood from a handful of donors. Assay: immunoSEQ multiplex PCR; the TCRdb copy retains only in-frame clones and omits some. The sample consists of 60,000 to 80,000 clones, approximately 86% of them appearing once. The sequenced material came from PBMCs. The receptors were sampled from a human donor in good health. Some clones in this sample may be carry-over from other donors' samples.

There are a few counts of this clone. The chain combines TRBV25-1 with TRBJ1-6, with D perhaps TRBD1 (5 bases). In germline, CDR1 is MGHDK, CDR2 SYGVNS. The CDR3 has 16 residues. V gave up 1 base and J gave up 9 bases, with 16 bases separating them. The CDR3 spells CASSEFHRGRSSPLHF. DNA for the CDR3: TGTGCCAGCAGTGAATTTCACCGGGGGAGGTCTTCACCCCTCCACTTT.

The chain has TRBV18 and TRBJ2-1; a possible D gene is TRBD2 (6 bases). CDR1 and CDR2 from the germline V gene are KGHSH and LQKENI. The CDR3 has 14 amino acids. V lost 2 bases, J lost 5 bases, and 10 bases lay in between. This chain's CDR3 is CASSPIAANNEQFF. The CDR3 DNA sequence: TGTGCCAGCTCACCAATAGCGGCGAACAATGAGCAGTTCTTC.

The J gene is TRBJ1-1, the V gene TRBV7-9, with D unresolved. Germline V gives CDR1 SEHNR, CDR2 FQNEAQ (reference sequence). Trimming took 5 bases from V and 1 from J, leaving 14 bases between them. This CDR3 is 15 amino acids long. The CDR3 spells CASSPWESRNTEAFF. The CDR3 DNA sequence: TGTGCCAGCAGCCCTTGGGAGAGTAGGAACACTGAAGCTTTCTTT.

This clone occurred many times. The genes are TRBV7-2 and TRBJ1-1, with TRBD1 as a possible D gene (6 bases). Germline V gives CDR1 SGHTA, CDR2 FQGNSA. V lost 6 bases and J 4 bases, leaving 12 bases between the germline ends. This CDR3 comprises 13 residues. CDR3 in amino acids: CASSFRGGTEAFF. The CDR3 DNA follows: TGTGCCAGCAGTTTCCGAGGGGGCACTGAAGCTTTCTTT.

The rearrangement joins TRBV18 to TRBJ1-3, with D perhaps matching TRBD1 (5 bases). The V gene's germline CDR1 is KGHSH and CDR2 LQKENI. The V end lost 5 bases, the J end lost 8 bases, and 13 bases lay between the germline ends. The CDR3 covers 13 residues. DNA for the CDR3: TGTGCCAGCTCATCGGTGGGGCGAGACACCATATATTTT. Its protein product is CASSSVGRDTIYF.

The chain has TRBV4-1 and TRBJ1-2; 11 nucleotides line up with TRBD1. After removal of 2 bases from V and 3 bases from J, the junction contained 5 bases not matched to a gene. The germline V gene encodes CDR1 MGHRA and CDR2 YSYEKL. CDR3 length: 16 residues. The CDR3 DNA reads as TGCGCCAGCAGCCAACTAGGACAGGGGGCTCACTATGGCTACACCTTC. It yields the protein CASSQLGQGAHYGYTF.

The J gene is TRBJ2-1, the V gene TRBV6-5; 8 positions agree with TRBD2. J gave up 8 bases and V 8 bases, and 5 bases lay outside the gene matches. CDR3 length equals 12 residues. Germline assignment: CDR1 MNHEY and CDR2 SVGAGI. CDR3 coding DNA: TGTGCCAGCCGGGGGGGGGAGTATGAGCAGTTCTTC. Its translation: CASRGGEYEQFF.

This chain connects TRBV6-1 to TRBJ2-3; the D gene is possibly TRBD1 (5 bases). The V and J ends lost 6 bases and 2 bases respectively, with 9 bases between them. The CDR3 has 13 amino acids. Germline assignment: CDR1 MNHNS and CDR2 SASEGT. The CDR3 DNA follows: TGTGCCAGCAGAGCAGGGTACACAGATACGCAGTATTTT. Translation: CASRAGYTDTQYF.